The clone carrying this TCR beta chain showed up just once. This specimen belongs to a study of blood T cell repertoires in COVID-19. CDR1 and CDR2 from the germline V gene are MNHEY and SVGAGI. The V and J ends lost 2 bases and 6 bases, in that order; junction bases with no gene match: 4. This CDR3 contains 14 residues. Data came from immunoSEQ multiplex PCR; TCRdb stores just in-frame clones and leaves some out. Among 150,000 to 200,000 clones, around 82% were seen once, and the ten largest hold roughly 3%. The TCR comes from a human donor with acute or convalescent COVID-19. The donor label of this sample is uncertain. Sequences were obtained from peripheral blood. The V and J genes are TRBV6-5 and TRBJ1-2, with TRBD1 matching over 9 bases. The CDR3 coding sequence is TGTGCCAGCAGTTACGGGACAGGGAAGAATGGCTACACCTTC. Translated, it gives CASSYGTGKNGYTF.